These 21 T cell receptor beta chains came from one sample sequenced in a study of PD-1 blockade in mismatch repair-deficient tumors. Repertoires were generated with immunoSEQ multiplex PCR, while TCRdb's copy carries only in-frame clones and drops some. The sample holds under 95,000 clones, approximately 81% seen once. Here the sequenced sample was peripheral blood, taken 44 weeks after starting pembrolizumab. All receptors derive from an adult with mismatch repair-deficient cancer.

V is TRBV13 and J is TRBJ2-7, with TRBD1 matching 11 bases. The CDR3 is made up of 14 amino acids. V lost 6 bases and J lost 3; bases outside the gene matches: 4. Germline-derived CDR1 and CDR2 are PRHDT and FYEKMQ (reference sequence). This chain's CDR3 is CASSSGTGGYEQYF. The DNA for the CDR3 is TGTGCCAGCAGTTCCGGGACAGGGGGCTACGAGCAGTACTTC. Full variable domain (remainder filled in from reference TRBV13 and TRBJ2-7): AAGVIQSPRHLIKEKRETATLKCYPIPRHDTVYWYQQGPGQDPQFLISFYEKMQSDKGSIPDRFSAQQFSDYHSELNMSSLELGDSALYFCASSSGTGGYEQYFGPGTRLTVT.

CDR3 sequence reads: CASSKGGATKQNTEAFF. The CDR3, as DNA: TGTGCCAGCAGCAAAGGAGGGGCCACCAAGCAGAACACTGAAGCTTTCTTT. The chain employs TRBV21-1 and TRBJ1-1. TRBV21-1 counts as a pseudogene. This CDR3 is 17 amino acids long.

The rearrangement links TRBV4-2 to TRBJ2-7, with D possibly being TRBD1 or TRBD2 (7 bases each). CDR1 is LGHNA and CDR2 is YNFKEQ in the germline V gene. V was clipped by 1 base and J by 5 bases, with 18 bases between them. This CDR3 region has 16 residues. The CDR3 nucleotides are TGTGCCAGCAGCCAAGTTTGGGAGGGAGGGGGCGACGAGCAGTACTTC. This codes for CASSQVWEGGGDEQYF.

V gene TRBV13 combines with J gene TRBJ1-2, with D possibly TRBD1 on 5 matching bases. Germline V gene data show CDR1 as PRHDT and CDR2 as FYEKMQ (reference sequence). The CDR3 covers 14 residues. With 5 bases removed from V and 3 bases from J, the gap between germline ends came to 13 bases. In DNA form, the CDR3 reads TGTGCCAGCAGCATGCCTCAGGGTTACTATGGCTACACCTTC. Residues: CASSMPQGYYGYTF.

This chain joins TRBV27 and TRBJ1-2; 8 bases are a match to TRBD1. CDR1 is MNHEY and CDR2 is SMNVEV in the germline V gene (reference sequence). V lost 5 bases and J lost 2; bases outside the gene matches: 7. The CDR3 has 15 amino acids. The CDR3 spells CASSRDGTGNYGYTF. The DNA of the CDR3 is TGTGCCAGCAGTAGGGACGGGACAGGCAACTATGGCTACACCTTC.

This clone was recorded a few times. The CDR3 protein is CASSLTGTEAFF. The CDR3 bases are TGTGCCAGCAGCTTGACAGGGACAGAAGCTTTCTTT. The V and J genes are TRBV7-9 and TRBJ1-1; 7 bases fit TRBD1. CDR1 is SEHNR, CDR2 FQNEAQ, per germline (reference sequence). The CDR3 is 12 residues long. Germline trimming cut 3 bases from V and 8 bases from J; bases unmatched to any gene: 3.

V is TRBV6-5 and J is TRBJ2-2; D is ambiguous. Trimming removed 2 bases from V and 6 bases from J, with 10 bases in between. The CDR3 is made up of 14 amino acids. Per germline, CDR1 MNHEY and CDR2 SVGAGI. The CDR3 region is CASSYGGEAGELFF. For the CDR3, the DNA is TGTGCCAGCAGTTACGGTGGAGAAGCCGGGGAGCTGTTTTTT.

This rearrangement joins TRBV10-3 to TRBJ2-5, with 7 bases aligning to TRBD1. The DNA end is more similar to TRBJ2-7, so the J call may be wrong. CDR3 length: 18 amino acids. Germline CDR1 ENHRY, CDR2 SYGVKD. The CDR3 reads CAISPSGGDRAFSYEQYF. The CDR3 region has the DNA TGTGCCATCAGCCCAAGCGGAGGAGACAGGGCCTTTTCCTACGAGCAGTACTTC.

The chain has TRBV19 and TRBJ2-7; TRBD1 matches 8 bases. The germline V gene has CDR1 LNHDA and CDR2 SQIVND (reference sequence). Germline trimming cut 5 bases from V and 2 bases from J; bases unmatched to any gene: 8. This CDR3 is built from 15 residues. The CDR3 DNA reads as TGTGCCAGTAGTCGATCCCGGGACAGGACCTACGAGCAGTACTTC. Translated: CASSRSRDRTYEQYF.

The chain has TRBV6-1 and TRBJ2-2; 12 bases line up with TRBD2. CDR1 MNHNS and CDR2 SASEGT come from the germline V gene. This CDR3 spans 15 amino acids. Unmatched junction bases numbered 2, after V lost 5 bases and J lost 4 bases. Here the CDR3 DNA reads TGTGCCAGCAGTCTAGCGGGAGGGTCCACCGGGGAGCTGTTTTTT. Residues: CASSLAGGSTGELFF.

This sequence joins TRBV7-6 and TRBJ2-2; the D is unclear. V was clipped by 4 bases and J by 3 bases, with 24 bases between them. CDR1 and CDR2 from the germline V gene are SGHVS and FNYEAQ. This CDR3 has 19 amino acids. The CDR3 DNA sequence: TGTGCCAGCAGCTCTAAGAGTATGGCCGATCAAAAATACACCGGGGAGCTGTTTTTT. This sequence encodes CASSSKSMADQKYTGELFF.

The rearrangement links TRBV7-2 to TRBJ2-3; maybe TRBD2 (5 bases). This CDR3 is 14 amino acids long. Trimming stripped 1 base from V and 5 bases from J, with 10 bases between. Looked up from germline, CDR1 is SGHTA and CDR2 is FQGNSA. The CDR3 DNA sequence: TGTGCCAGCAGCTTAGTCTCTCGGGGAGATACGCAGTATTTT. Its protein product is CASSLVSRGDTQYF.

The J gene is TRBJ2-7, the V gene TRBV5-8, with 8 bases fitting TRBD1. The junction had 6 bases not matched to a gene; V was cut back by 2 bases and J by 2 bases. This CDR3 comprises 15 residues. Germline V gene sequence: CDR1 SGHTS, CDR2 YDEGEE. The CDR3 sequence: CASSFIGQGTYEQYF. CDR3 nucleotides: TGTGCCAGCAGCTTCATCGGACAGGGTACCTACGAGCAGTACTTC.

This clone was counted a single time. J is TRBJ1-1 and V is TRBV18; D is unclear. This CDR3 region has 13 residues. With 8 bases removed from V and 2 bases from J, the gap between germline ends came to 12 bases. CDR1 is KGHSH, CDR2 LQKENI, per germline. This chain's CDR3 is CASKTTQNTEAFF. In DNA form, the CDR3 reads TGTGCCAGCAAAACCACACAAAACACTGAAGCTTTCTTT.

This chain connects TRBV30 to TRBJ2-4; D is possibly TRBD1 (6 bases). The germline V and J ends were trimmed by 1 base and 15 bases, with 16 bases remaining between them. The CDR3 has 12 amino acids. Germline V gene data show CDR1 as GTSNPN and CDR2 as SVGIG (reference sequence). CDR3 amino acids: CAWSGKQGPWYF. The CDR3 DNA follows: TGTGCCTGGAGTGGAAAACAGGGCCCGTGGTACTTC. The full variable domain, with the rest looked up from reference TRBV30 and TRBJ2-4, is SQTIHQWPATLVQPVGSPLSLECTVEGTSNPNLYWYRQAAGRGLQLLFYSVGIGQISSEVPQNLSASRPQDRQFILSSKKLLLSDSGFYLCAWSGKQGPWYFGAGTRLSVL.

The CDR3 reads CASSSGGRGGETQYF. The CDR3 DNA sequence: TGTGCCAGCAGTTCGGGTGGCAGGGGGGGGGAGACCCAGTACTTC. This chain uses TRBV2 with TRBJ2-5; possibly TRBD1 or TRBD2 for D (7 bases each). Germline V CDR1 and CDR2: SNHLY, FYNNEI. The CDR3 extends over 15 amino acids. Between the trimmed V and J ends, which lost 5 bases and 5 bases, there was a span of 18 bases.

This chain joins TRBV13 and TRBJ1-1; 11 bases are shared with TRBD1. The CDR3 is 16 residues long. From germline, CDR1 is PRHDT and CDR2 FYEKMQ (reference sequence). V shed 1 base, J shed 4 bases, and the junction held 5 bases outside the gene matches. CDR3 region: CASSLEGQGASTEAFF. The CDR3 nucleotides are TGTGCCAGCAGCTTAGAAGGACAGGGGGCGTCCACTGAAGCTTTCTTT.

About this clone itself: Within the sample, other DNA sequences also encode this same CDR3. This chain links TRBV29-1 with TRBJ1-4; no definite D call. Germline CDR1 is SQVTM and CDR2 is ANQGSEA. The CDR3 runs to 12 residues. V lost 7 bases, J lost 5 bases, and 11 bases lay in between. The CDR3 DNA is TGCAGCGGCGTGGGGTTCAATGAAAAACTGTTTTTT. Its translation is CSGVGFNEKLFF. Looking up the rest from reference TRBV29-1 and TRBJ1-4 gives the full variable domain: SAVISQKPSRDICQRGTSLTIQCQVDSQVTMMFWYRQQPGQSLTLIATANQGSEATYESGFVIDKFPISRPNLTFSTLTVSNMSPEDSSIYLCSGVGFNEKLFFGSGTQLSVL.

This chain uses TRBV18 with TRBJ2-1, with D unclear. Trimming removed 3 bases from V and 5 bases from J, with 8 bases in between. The CDR3 loop spans 13 amino acids. Germline-derived CDR1 and CDR2 are KGHSH and LQKENI. The CDR3, as DNA: TGTGCCAGCTCACCTGGGAAACACAATGAGCAGTTCTTC. This encodes CASSPGKHNEQFF.

This clone was seen only once. The chain has TRBV5-1 and TRBJ2-1; a weak D match, TRBD2 (5 bases). V was shortened by 2 bases and J by 0 bases, with 12 bases between the two germline ends. The length of the CDR3 is 16 residues. Germline V gene sequence: CDR1 SGHRS, CDR2 YFSETQ. The CDR3 spells CASSLRSGPSYNEQFF. CDR3 bases: TGCGCCAGCAGCTTACGGAGCGGACCCTCCTACAATGAGCAGTTCTTC.

The genes are TRBV14 and TRBJ1-2, with D hard to call. Germline-derived CDR1 and CDR2 are SGHDN and FVKESK. Trimming took off 1 base at V and 7 bases at J, with 10 bases between the two ends. The CDR3 is 13 amino acids. The CDR3 loop reads CASSQGQSLGYTF. The CDR3 nucleotides are TGTGCCAGCAGCCAAGGACAAAGCCTTGGCTACACCTTC.